The rows below give T cell receptor beta chains drawn from one sample of a study of control samples from healthy donors and cancer patients. The method was immunoSEQ multiplex PCR; TCRdb's version includes in-frame clones alone and lacks a portion of them. The sample includes approximately 90,000 clones, just over 90% of them seen just once. The sequencing input was blood. Receptors originate from a woman aged 25 to 39 in good health. CDR3s include the opening cysteine and the closing phenylalanine or tryptophan. Fields, in order: CDR3 DNA, CDR3 protein, clone size, V gene, J gene, CDR3 length, D gene. The D gene is left open where the match is weak. Size tells how often a clone was seen (once, few, many) or the class of an expanded clone, and some rows leave it out.

TGTGCCAGCGCCAGGTACTGGGGCACTGAAGCTTTCTTT	CASARYWGTEAFF	NA	TRBV6-6	TRBJ1-1	13	NA
TGTGCCAGTAGTATACAGCAGGGGGCGATGGCCGGGGAGCTGTTTTTT	CASSIQQGAMAGELFF	NA	TRBV19	TRBJ2-2	16	TRBD1
TGTGCCAGTAGTATAGGACTAGCAGATACGCAGTATTTT	CASSIGLADTQYF	NA	TRBV19	TRBJ2-3	13	NA
TGTGCCACCAGCAGAGGGCATCAAGAGACCCAGTACTTC	CATSRGHQETQYF	NA	TRBV15	TRBJ2-5	13	NA
TGTGCCAGCAGCTCCCTAGGAGGGAGCTACAATGAGCAGTTCTTC	CASSSLGGSYNEQFF	NA	TRBV7-2	TRBJ2-1	15	NA
TGTGCCACCAGCAGAGACCCAGGGGGCGCGGGGTCACCCCTCCACTTT	CATSRDPGGAGSPLHF	NA	TRBV15	TRBJ1-6	16	TRBD1
TGTGCCAGCAGCTTAGGCCCCACGGCCGCGGGCACCGGGGAGCTGTTTTTT	CASSLGPTAAGTGELFF	NA	TRBV7-8	TRBJ2-2	17	NA
TGTGCCAGCAGTTCAAACTATGGCTACACCTTC	CASSSNYGYTF	NA	TRBV3-1/TRBV3-2	TRBJ1-2	11	NA
TGTGCCAGCAGTGAATTGGGACTAGCGGGTAATGAGCAGTTCTTC	CASSELGLAGNEQFF	once	TRBV2	TRBJ2-1	15	TRBD2
TGTGCCAGCTCACTTACCTGCGCCAGGGGCTCCTACAATGAGCAGTTCTTC	CASSLTCARGSYNEQFF	NA	TRBV18	TRBJ2-1	17	NA
TGTGCCAGCAACGGCCCGTCCCGCACAGATACGCAGTATTTT	CASNGPSRTDTQYF	NA	TRBV9	TRBJ2-3	14	NA
TGCAGTGCTAGTACCCAGAGGGCCTACGAGCAGTACTTC	CSASTQRAYEQYF	NA	TRBV20-1	TRBJ2-7	13	NA
TGTGCCAGCAGTGATGCCGACGCCTCTGGGGCCAACGTCCTGACTTTC	CASSDADASGANVLTF	NA	TRBV6-1	TRBJ2-6	16	NA
TGCGCCAGCAGTCCACAGGGGGCCTTCGAGATCGTCACTGAAGCTTTCTTT	CASSPQGAFEIVTEAFF	NA	TRBV5-1	TRBJ1-1	17	TRBD1
TGTGCCAGCAGTTGGACAGGGACCCTTTGGAGGGCTACAGGCTACACCTTC	CASSWTGTLWRATGYTF	NA	TRBV28	TRBJ1-2	17	TRBD1
TGTGCCAGTAGTCTCTACCGGGGAGGGGGCAAGAGCAATCAGCCCCAGCATTTT	CASSLYRGGGKSNQPQHF	NA	TRBV19	TRBJ1-5	18	TRBD1
TGTGCCAGCAGTTTTTTACAGAACTATGGCTACACCTTC	CASSFLQNYGYTF	NA	TRBV28	TRBJ1-2	13	NA
TGTGCCAGCAGTTTAATGGGTGAAAAACTGTTTTTT	CASSLMGEKLFF	NA	TRBV28	TRBJ1-4	12	NA
TGTGCCAGCAGCCCAAACGGGAACTATGGCTACACCTTC	CASSPNGNYGYTF	NA	TRBV27	TRBJ1-2	13	NA